This T cell receptor beta chain comes out of a study of T cell responses to AZD1222 COVID-19 vaccine. The assay was immunoSEQ multiplex PCR, and TCRdb's table has in-frame clones only and misses some. The data contain some 97,000 clones, 85% to 90% of them singletons. The CDR3 runs to 12 residues. Germline assignment: CDR1 LNHDA and CDR2 SQIVND (reference sequence). V was clipped by 3 bases and J by 8 bases; unmatched bases: 3. The receptor was isolated from an adult in good health. The rearrangement links TRBV19 to TRBJ1-1, with 7 bases fitting TRBD1. Sequencing used peripheral blood, obtained on day 0 of AZD1222 vaccination. The CDR3 loop is CASSIGTVEAFF. The DNA of the CDR3 is TGTGCCAGTAGTATTGGGACAGTCGAAGCTTTCTTT.